A selection of T cell receptor beta chains follows, all from one sample in a study of CD8 T cells in ankylosing spondylitis. TCRdb used MiXCR to reprocess the 5' RACE reads, holding one entry per CDR3 protein. The table includes roughly 180,000 distinct CDR3 sequences, 11% detected once. The sequenced sample consisted of blood, either unsorted or a sorted T cell fraction (not recorded which). The receptors were sampled from a male donor with ankylosing spondylitis or in good health (not recorded which). Both conserved end residues are part of each CDR3. A D gene is named only where the DNA matches it firmly. Part of the rows lack a size; the others show once, few, many or a class for expanded clones.

v_call	clone_size	j_call	d_call	cdr3_aa	cdr3_nt
TRBV28	many	TRBJ1-6	TRBD1	CASSLFPGTGVSPLHF	TGTGCCAGCAGTTTATTTCCGGGGACAGGGGTCTCACCCCTCCACTTT
TRBV29-1	many	TRBJ2-3	NA	CSVEGGQDTQYF	TGCAGCGTTGAAGGAGGGCAGGATACGCAGTATTTT
TRBV20-1	NA	TRBJ2-5	TRBD2	CSASRTRGAEETQYF	TGCAGTGCTTCCAGGACTAGAGGTGCGGAGGAGACCCAGTACTTC
TRBV3-1	few	TRBJ2-7	NA	CASSQDFGTTNF	TGTGCCAGCAGCCAAGATTTCGGAACTACAAACTTC
TRBV20-1	many	TRBJ2-1	TRBD1	CSARDPRRTGLANEQFF	TGCAGTGCTAGAGACCCGAGGCGGACAGGGTTAGCGAATGAGCAGTTCTTC
TRBV29-1	many	TRBJ2-7	NA	CSVEGGQTYEQYF	TGCAGCGTTGAAGGAGGCCAAACCTACGAGCAGTACTTC
TRBV12-3/TRBV12-4	many	TRBJ2-7	NA	CASSPGDAGPPYEQYF	TGTGCCAGCAGCCCAGGGGACGCGGGGCCGCCCTACGAGCAGTACTTC
TRBV20-1	many	TRBJ2-5	TRBD1	CSASRQGAWETQYF	TGCAGTGCTAGCAGACAGGGTGCTTGGGAGACCCAGTACTTC
TRBV20-1	many	TRBJ2-1	TRBD2	CSARTPRGLAVGYEQFF	TGCAGTGCTAGAACACCCAGAGGACTAGCGGTTGGTTATGAGCAGTTCTTC
TRBV20-1	many	TRBJ1-5	TRBD1	CSARDPGGSNQPQHF	TGCAGTGCTAGAGATCCAGGGGGTAGCAATCAGCCCCAGCATTTT
TRBV7-8	many	TRBJ2-7	TRBD2	CASSQSGGRVGSYEQYF	TGTGCCAGCAGCCAGAGCGGGGGCAGGGTGGGCTCCTACGAGCAGTACTTC
TRBV5-6	NA	TRBJ1-1	NA	CASSLAPRSHTEAFF	TGTGCCAGCAGCTTGGCCCCCCGCTCTCACACTGAAGCTTTCTTT
TRBV7-6	many	TRBJ1-4	NA	CASSASRAPGEKLFF	TGTGCCAGCAGCGCTTCCAGGGCGCCGGGAGAAAAACTGTTTTTT
TRBV7-9	few	TRBJ1-1	TRBD1	CASSPPQGTGGEAFF	TGTGCCAGCAGCCCTCCTCAGGGGACAGGGGGCGAAGCTTTCTTT
TRBV9	many	TRBJ2-1	NA	CASSVGLSGLVYYNEQFF	TGTGCCAGCAGCGTAGGGCTGTCTGGGCTAGTGTACTACAATGAGCAGTTCTTC
TRBV7-2	many	TRBJ1-1	NA	CASSLALSLNTEAFF	TGTGCCAGCAGCTTAGCTCTCTCGTTGAACACTGAAGCTTTCTTT
TRBV2	many	TRBJ1-2	NA	CASSERQENYGYTF	TGTGCCAGCAGTGAAAGACAGGAAAACTATGGCTACACCTTC
TRBV20-1	many	TRBJ2-3	NA	CSARVLVSGDTQYF	TGCAGTGCTAGAGTTCTAGTCTCGGGAGATACGCAGTATTTT
TRBV20-1	few	TRBJ2-1	TRBD2	CCARDSSGRFSYNEQFF	TGCTGTGCTAGAGATTCTAGCGGGAGGTTCTCCTACAATGAGCAGTTCTTC
TRBV6-5	many	TRBJ2-2	NA	CASSYGVTGELFF	TGTGCCAGCAGTTACGGAGTCACCGGGGAGCTGTTTTTT
TRBV3-1	NA	TRBJ1-1	NA	CASSGGRANTEAFF	TGTGCCAGCAGCGGAGGACGGGCGAACACTGAAGCTTTCTTT
TRBV20-1	NA	TRBJ2-1	TRBD2	CSASSGGLYNEQFF	TGCAGTGCTTCCAGCGGGGGCCTCTACAATGAGCAGTTCTTC
TRBV27	many	TRBJ2-1	TRBD2	CASSTPGLAGSNEQFF	TGTGCCAGCAGTACACCGGGGCTAGCGGGGTCCAATGAGCAGTTCTTC
TRBV28	many	TRBJ2-5	TRBD2	CASGRTSGFYQETQYF	TGTGCCAGCGGAAGGACTAGCGGCTTCTACCAAGAGACCCAGTACTTC
TRBV11-2	NA	TRBJ2-7	NA	CASSLGAGDGYEQYF	TGTGCCAGCAGCTTAGGGGCCGGGGATGGCTACGAGCAGTACTTC
TRBV4-1	many	TRBJ1-3	NA	CASSQDQGLGTGNTVYF	TGCGCCAGCAGCCAAGATCAGGGCTTGGGTACGGGAAACACCGTATATTTT
TRBV11-2	few	TRBJ2-2	NA	CASSFTSGTGTGELFF	TGTGCCAGCAGCTTTACCAGCGGGACAGGCACCGGGGAGCTGTTTTTT
TRBV10-3	many	TRBJ2-4	TRBD2	CAISDPGLGKNIQYF	TGTGCCATCAGTGATCCGGGACTAGGCAAAAACATTCAGTACTTC
TRBV29-1	few	TRBJ2-4	NA	CSVNLVVGASRAKNIQYF	TGCAGCGTAAACCTCGTGGTCGGGGCATCAAGAGCCAAAAACATTCAGTACTTC
TRBV12-3/TRBV12-4	NA	TRBJ2-3	TRBD1	CASGTGGANTQYF	TGTGCCTCCGGGACAGGGGGCGCAAATACGCAGTATTTT
TRBV4-3	once	TRBJ2-5	TRBD1	CASSPGTGFQETQYF	TGCGCCAGCAGCCCCGGGACAGGGTTTCAAGAGACCCAGTACTTC
TRBV20-1	many	TRBJ2-5	TRBD2	CSARRGGGAQETQYF	TGCAGTGCTCGACGTGGCGGGGGGGCCCAAGAGACCCAGTACTTC
TRBV10-3	many	TRBJ2-2	TRBD1	CAISDPDRGHTTGELFF	TGTGCCATCAGTGATCCCGACAGGGGGCACACCACCGGGGAGCTGTTTTTT
TRBV12-3/TRBV12-4	many	TRBJ2-1	TRBD2	CASSTWASGDPSSYNEQFF	TGTGCCAGCAGTACGTGGGCTAGCGGGGACCCAAGCTCCTACAATGAGCAGTTCTTC
TRBV7-8	NA	TRBJ2-1	TRBD2	CASSAGLAGTGFF	TGTGCCAGCAGCGCGGGACTAGCGGGAACCGGGTTCTTC
TRBV5-1	many	TRBJ2-1	TRBD1	CASSLQGAQHNEQFF	TGCGCCAGCAGCTTGCAGGGGGCGCAACACAATGAGCAGTTCTTC
TRBV2	NA	TRBJ2-3	NA	CASSSPGTAIPSTDTQYF	TGTGCCAGCAGTTCCCCCGGGACGGCCATTCCCTCCACAGATACGCAGTATTTT
TRBV3-1	many	TRBJ2-7	NA	CASSQERFADSYEQYF	TGTGCCAGCAGCCAAGAGAGGTTTGCGGATTCCTACGAGCAGTACTTC
TRBV6-5	many	TRBJ2-3	TRBD2	CASSYTAGGGTDTQYF	TGTGCCAGCAGTTACACAGCGGGAGGGGGCACAGATACGCAGTATTTT
TRBV20-1	many	TRBJ1-2	NA	CSGSGLNGYTF	TGCAGTGGGTCGGGGCTTAATGGCTACACCTTC
TRBV10-3	many	TRBJ2-5	NA	CAISSRETQYF	TGTGCCATCAGTTCCCGAGAGACCCAGTACTTC
TRBV11-3	NA	TRBJ2-2	TRBD2	CASSRTSGTTGELFF	TGTGCCAGCAGTCGGACTAGCGGGACGACCGGGGAGCTGTTTTTT
TRBV4-3	many	TRBJ1-1	NA	CASSQTSGTTEAFF	TGCGCCAGCAGCCAAACGTCCGGGACCACTGAAGCTTTCTTT
TRBV11-2	few	TRBJ2-3	TRBD2	CASSPWTSGGATDTQYF	TGTGCCAGCAGCCCTTGGACTAGCGGGGGGGCTACAGATACGCAGTATTTT